The present entry profiles one T cell receptor (beta chain) with its context. This clonotype was detected ten times or more. No cognate antigen has been identified for it. No per-base quality is available; no much larger clone lies one base away. This sample is drawn from a study of T cells in Graves' hyperthyroidism and ophthalmopathy (dated by TCRdb to between 2019 and 2020). Regarding the complete study: Peripheral blood samples were taken at the time of initial diagnosis, prior to any treatment. TCR V-J signatures able to tell the groups apart were searched for in a discovery cohort of 90 to 100 patients, of whom 43 had Graves' ophthalmopathy and 57 had stable Graves' hyperthyroidism. Prospective prediction of ophthalmopathy was tested in an independent validation cohort consisting of under 20 hyperthyroidism patients and more than 15 patients who later progressed to ophthalmopathy. For training and testing, the roughly 100 patients in the discovery cohort were randomly divided in a 7:3 ratio. In addition, the study compared T-cell repertoires in thyroid tissue and in blood from roughly six Graves' hyperthyroidism patients. Once sampling was done, hyperthyroidism patients were given methimazole at a starting dose of 30 mg daily, whereas ophthalmopathy patients were given high-dose intravenous methylprednisolone. TCR Vbeta CDR3 sequencing of 130 to 150 peripheral blood samples (fewer than 45 ophthalmopathy, roughly 72 hyperthyroidism and roughly 17 progressor patients) is reported in the paper. General study outcomes and caveats: Most expanded thyroid clonotypes (frequency above 0.001) were also detected in blood, suggesting blood repertoires may reflect thyroid immune responses. In validation, the model predicted progression to ophthalmopathy with roughly 66% sensitivity and roughly 72% specificity, a median of 6.5 months before onset. In cross-validation, a model built on a 13 V-J signature told ophthalmopathy apart from stable hyperthyroidism with under 90% sensitivity and about 81% specificity, and in testing the same model reached 80%/75%. Sample size was not statistically predetermined, and blinding of investigators to group allocation was not performed.

Amplification of TCR beta CDR3 regions was carried out from RNA transcripts. The TCR CDR3 was subjected to a first round of RT-PCR using the HTBI primer set and the Qiagen OneStep RT-PCR kit. A second multiplex PCR round built the libraries, followed by size selection and purification. Paired-end sequencing of the libraries was performed with 100 bp reads on an Illumina HiSeq2000. In the original analysis: SOAPnuke was used to process the raw data, throwing out any read that contained adapters or uncalled bases, had a mean Phred below 15, or lacked an exact constant-primer or identifier match. High-quality paired reads were merged using COPE v1.2.5, and each unique nucleotide sequence was defined as a clonotype. MiTCR v1.1 was used to align clonotypes to the IMGT TRBV, TRBD and TRBJ reference segments. Only V-J combinations with frequency above 0.0001, covering roughly 99% of repertoires, were analysed. A TCS score was defined as the ratio between F50 (clonal expansion) and ExV (chaos), using BLOSUM62-based TCRdist between CDR3 peptides within each V-J. Welch's t-statistics and random forest reduced around 520 V-J features to about 13, which were used in a naive Bayes classifier (R e1071). TCRdb passed the public sequencing reads through fastp at Q25 and MiXCR, retaining productive beta sequences. Rows with one shared CDR3 protein collapse into an entry with the most common genes and DNA. The V and J calls shown here were made by TCRdb, not taken from the authors' results. This sample comprises about 210,000 distinct CDR3 sequences, roughly 15% of them detected only once. Of the sample, under 65% is held by the ten largest clones.

V drops 2 bases and J drops 1 base, leaving 14 bases in between. The germline V gene encodes CDR1 ENHRY and CDR2 SYGVKD. Measured from the cysteine to the phenylalanine, the CDR3 is 16 residues long. The kept DNA is CDR3 alone, 48 bases in frame from the first base. Stable Graves' hyperthyroidism was defined as no progression to ophthalmopathy during 18 months of follow-up. The hyperthyroidism patients were between 18 and 65 years old and newly diagnosed, with a disease duration of less than 2 months. Exclusion was applied to patients with uncontrolled infections, other autoimmune diseases, pregnancy or lactation. Diagnoses were based on clinical symptoms, serum thyroxine and TRAb, thyroid ultrasound and orbital computed tomography. Ficoll-Paque density gradient centrifugation was used to isolate PBMCs from 8.5 to 10 ml of fresh peripheral blood. Total RNA was extracted using Trizol reagent, and RNA quality was assessed on an Agilent 2100 Bioanalyzer.

The sample comprised blood. This sequence uses TRBV10-3 and TRBJ2-5; the D region is possibly TRBD1 or TRBD2, each matching across 5 bases. The source is a man aged 50 to 59 with Graves' hyperthyroidism. The CDR3 protein is CAISETPGPSQETQYF. The sequence in DNA is TGTGCCATCAGTGAGACCCCGGGACCCAGCCAAGAGACCCAGTACTTC.